The T cell receptor beta chain described here comes from a study of shared T cell receptors in the human thymus. CDR1 and CDR2 (germline): MDHEN, SYDVKM. The CDR3 has 14 residues. Between the trimmed V and J ends, which lost 6 bases and 5 bases, there was a span of 14 bases. Clones were read by immunoSEQ multiplex PCR, and TCRdb kept only the in-frame ones, dropping some. In the table there are over 450,000 clones, around 78% of which are singletons. This clone came up a few times. The sample also formed part of further work on human thymus T cells. That report adds: Corrective surgery for congenital heart defects was being performed on the healthy Finnish infants who were the donors. Corrective heart surgery yielded resections, and these provided the thymus tissue. Thymic and blood repertoires appeared to display a bias in their usage of V and J genes. Unrelated individuals had highly overlapping thymic repertoires, as reported in related research.

Sample: thymocytes. The gene calls are TRBV28 and TRBJ1-5; possible D gene TRBD1, 6 bases. This sequence was found in a boy in the first two years of life with a congenital heart defect. The CDR3: CASRHLDSHQPQHF. In DNA, the CDR3 is TGTGCCAGCAGGCACCTGGACAGTCATCAGCCCCAGCATTTT.